The rows below give T cell receptor beta chains drawn from one sample of a study of blood T cells in healthy people across ages. One entry per CDR3 protein, called by TCRdb with MiXCR from the 5' RACE reads. Of about 1,800,000 distinct CDR3 sequences in the sample, approximately 30% are singletons; the top ten hold 6.5% to 8.5%. Specimen: blood. All receptors derive from a woman between 25 and 40 years old in good health. CDR3s include the opening cysteine and the closing phenylalanine or tryptophan. A D gene is named only where the DNA matches it firmly. Only part of the rows carry a size: once, few, many, or a class if the clone is expanded.

TRBV7-9	TRBJ1-1	.	.	TGTGCCAGCAGCTTAAGTTGGGGGGACACTGAAGCTTTCTTT	CASSLSWGDTEAFF
TRBV20-1	TRBJ2-1	.	few	TGCAGTGCTGGCCTGGACGCATACAATGAGCAGTTCTTC	CSAGLDAYNEQFF
TRBV20-1	TRBJ2-4	.	.	TGCAGTGCTACGCGGAGGTTCCGAGGGAATGAGCAGTACTTC	CSATRRFRGNEQYF
TRBV7-4	TRBJ2-7	TRBD2	many	TGTGCCAGGGACCCCGGGACTAGCGATCCCAGTGTAGACGAGCAGTACTTC	CARDPGTSDPSVDEQYF
TRBV20-1	TRBJ1-1	TRBD1	.	TGCAGTGCTGGAGGGACAGAACACACTGAAGCTTTCTTT	CSAGGTEHTEAFF
TRBV9	TRBJ1-6	.	.	TGTGCCAGCAGCGTATGGCCATCCGAGGGGCCTTATAATTCACCCCTCCACTTT	CASSVWPSEGPYNSPLHF
TRBV6-2/TRBV6-3	TRBJ1-1	.	.	TGTGCCAGCAGTACAGACCGGACCACTGAAGCTTTCTTT	CASSTDRTTEAFF
TRBV9	TRBJ2-1	TRBD2	.	TGTGCCAGCAGCGCGGGGACTAGCGGGACCTCCTACAATGAGCAGTTCTTC	CASSAGTSGTSYNEQFF
TRBV2	TRBJ2-3	.	.	TGTGCCAGCAGTGAGGGACCCCTCAATACGCAGTATTTT	CASSEGPLNTQYF
TRBV6-2/TRBV6-3	TRBJ2-3	.	.	TGTGCCAGCAGTTATGGCTCGGACAGAACAGATACGCAGTATTTT	CASSYGSDRTDTQYF
TRBV5-5	TRBJ1-2	.	few	TGTGCCAGCAGCCTCCGGGTCCTCGTGGATGGCTACACCTTC	CASSLRVLVDGYTF
TRBV5-1	TRBJ2-7	TRBD2	.	TGCGCCAGCAGCTTGGCCCCGGGTAGCGGGAGGTACGAGCAGTACTTC	CASSLAPGSGRYEQYF
TRBV6-1	TRBJ1-2	.	.	TGTGCCAGCAGTGAAGAACATGTCGGTGGCTACACCTTC	CASSEEHVGGYTF
TRBV20-1	TRBJ1-5	.	.	TGCGGTGCTTCGCCGGCCTCTAATCAGCCCCAGCATTTT	CGASPASNQPQHF
TRBV18	TRBJ2-3	.	.	TGTGCCAGCTCACCAGCTAGAGGAGTCCCTAGCACAGATACGCAGTATTTT	CASSPARGVPSTDTQYF
TRBV20-1	TRBJ2-3	TRBD2	.	TGCAGTGCTGGACTAGCGGGAGTGCCAGATACGCAGTATTTT	CSAGLAGVPDTQYF
TRBV9	TRBJ2-4	TRBD2	.	TGTGCCAGCAGCGTCCGTTTCGGGGGGGACTCCTACAATGAGCAGTACTTC	CASSVRFGGDSYNEQYF
TRBV29-1	TRBJ1-2	.	few	TGCAGCGTTGAAGATTTGGAGGGCTACACCTTC	CSVEDLEGYTF
TRBV10-3	TRBJ2-3	.	.	TGTGCCATCAGGCCGGATGCTAGCACAGATACGCAGTATTTT	CAIRPDASTDTQYF
TRBV12-3/TRBV12-4	TRBJ1-5	.	few	TGTGCCAGCAGTGACCGGACCCCCAATCAGCCCCAGCATTTT	CASSDRTPNQPQHF
TRBV6-1	TRBJ1-2	TRBD1	.	TGTGCCAGCAGCCCCGGGACAGGGGTCCCTCGTACCCATGGCTACACCTTC	CASSPGTGVPRTHGYTF
TRBV15	TRBJ2-5	.	few	TGTGCCACCAGCAGGGATGGGGCGGGAAGAGAGACCCAGTACTTC	CATSRDGAGRETQYF
TRBV7-2	TRBJ1-3	.	.	TGTGCCAGCAGCTTAGGTGGAGGACGAAGAAACACCATATATTTT	CASSLGGGRRNTIYF
TRBV29-1	TRBJ1-2	.	.	TGCAGCGATAGACGACAGGCGTCGTATGGCTACACCTTC	CSDRRQASYGYTF
TRBV5-1	TRBJ2-5	TRBD2	.	TGCGCCAGTTATTCACTCGGGGGGGAGCAGTACTTC	CASYSLGGEQYF
TRBV9	TRBJ2-5	TRBD1	many	TGTGCCAGCAGCGCCAGACAGGGGTACCAAGAGACCCAGTACTTC	CASSARQGYQETQYF
TRBV7-9	TRBJ1-6	.	few	TGTGCCAGCAAAGACCAAAGGGGGAATTCACCCCTCCACTTT	CASKDQRGNSPLHF
TRBV20-1	TRBJ1-5	.	many	TGCAGTGCTTTAAATCAGCCCCAGCATTTT	CSALNQPQHF
TRBV11-2	TRBJ2-1	TRBD2	.	TGTGCCAGCAGCTTAGGAGCCGAGACTAGCGGGGACAATGAGCAGGTCTTC	CASSLGAETSGDNEQVF
TRBV3-1	TRBJ1-2	.	few	TGTGCCAGCAGCCGCCGGGACATAGGAGGCTACACCTTC	CASSRRDIGGYTF
TRBV7-9	TRBJ2-1	.	.	TGTGCCAGCAGCTCGGGGTCTAGCTCCTACAATGAGCAGTTCTTC	CASSSGSSSYNEQFF
TRBV6-2/TRBV6-3	TRBJ1-1	.	few	TGTGCCAGCAGCACCTCTTTACTAGTGAACACTGAAGCTTTCTTT	CASSTSLLVNTEAFF
TRBV29-1	TRBJ2-2	.	few	TGCAGCGTCCACTTCGCCGGGGAGCTGTTTTTT	CSVHFAGELFF
TRBV7-9	TRBJ1-1	.	.	TGTGCCAGCAGCCTCAGAGTTGTGGGGATGAACACTGAAGCTTTCTTT	CASSLRVVGMNTEAFF
TRBV20-1	TRBJ2-5	TRBD1	.	TGCAGTGCCAGGGGGCACCAAGAGACCCAGTACTTC	CSARGHQETQYF
TRBV11-2	TRBJ2-3	TRBD2	few	TGTGCCAGCAGCTTAAGACCCCTAGCGGGGAGGGGAGATACGCAGTATTTT	CASSLRPLAGRGDTQYF
TRBV4-3	TRBJ2-3	TRBD2	few	TGCGCCAGCAGCGCCCTTAGCGGGAAGGCAGATACGCAGTATTTT	CASSALSGKADTQYF
TRBV10-3	TRBJ2-1	TRBD1	.	TGTGCCATCAGCGCTGGGGAGACAGGGATAAGTTATGAGCAGTTCTTC	CAISAGETGISYEQFF
TRBV12-3/TRBV12-4	TRBJ2-2	.	.	TGTGCCAGCAGTTTAGACAGGGTAGCGAACACCGGGGAGCTGTTTTTT	CASSLDRVANTGELFF
TRBV10-3	TRBJ2-7	TRBD2	many	TGTGCCATATCCCGGGAGGCCTCCTACGAGCAGTACTTC	CAISREASYEQYF
TRBV29-1	TRBJ2-1	TRBD1	once	TGCAGCGTTGAAGGGGACAGGGAATGGACTCGGGGCAATGAGCAGTTCTTC	CSVEGDREWTRGNEQFF
TRBV7-9	TRBJ1-1	.	.	TGTGCCAGCAGCTTAGTTGGCTACGGTAGAGTTGAAGCTTTCTTT	CASSLVGYGRVEAFF
TRBV20-1	TRBJ2-7	.	many	TGCAGTGCTATAAAGATGACGTCTAGCTCCTACGAGCAGTACTTC	CSAIKMTSSSYEQYF
TRBV7-6	TRBJ2-6	TRBD2	many	TGTGCCAGCAGCGCGGCCGGGACTAGCGGTGGGGCCAACGTCCTGACTTTC	CASSAAGTSGGANVLTF
TRBV30	TRBJ2-3	TRBD2	few	TGTGCCGGAACTAGCGGGAACACAGATACGCAGTATTTT	CAGTSGNTDTQYF
TRBV12-3/TRBV12-4	TRBJ1-5	.	.	TGTGCCAGCAGTCAGATACAGGGATATCAGCCCCAGCATTTT	CASSQIQGYQPQHF